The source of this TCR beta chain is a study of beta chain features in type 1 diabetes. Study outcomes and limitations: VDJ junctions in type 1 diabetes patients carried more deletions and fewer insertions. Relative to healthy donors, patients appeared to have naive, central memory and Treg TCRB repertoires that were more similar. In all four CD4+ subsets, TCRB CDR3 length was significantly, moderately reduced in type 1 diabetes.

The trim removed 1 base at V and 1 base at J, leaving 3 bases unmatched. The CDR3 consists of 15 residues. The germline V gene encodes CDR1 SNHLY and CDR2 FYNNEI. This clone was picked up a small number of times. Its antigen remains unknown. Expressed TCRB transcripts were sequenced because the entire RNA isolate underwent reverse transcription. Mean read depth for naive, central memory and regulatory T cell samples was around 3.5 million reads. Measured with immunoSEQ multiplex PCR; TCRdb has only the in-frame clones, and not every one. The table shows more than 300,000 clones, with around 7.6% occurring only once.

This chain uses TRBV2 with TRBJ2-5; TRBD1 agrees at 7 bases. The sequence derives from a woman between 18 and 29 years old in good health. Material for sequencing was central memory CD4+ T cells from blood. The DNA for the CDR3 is TGTGCCAGCAGTGAAGGGGGGACAGTCCAAGAGACCCAGTACTTC. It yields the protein CASSEGGTVQETQYF.